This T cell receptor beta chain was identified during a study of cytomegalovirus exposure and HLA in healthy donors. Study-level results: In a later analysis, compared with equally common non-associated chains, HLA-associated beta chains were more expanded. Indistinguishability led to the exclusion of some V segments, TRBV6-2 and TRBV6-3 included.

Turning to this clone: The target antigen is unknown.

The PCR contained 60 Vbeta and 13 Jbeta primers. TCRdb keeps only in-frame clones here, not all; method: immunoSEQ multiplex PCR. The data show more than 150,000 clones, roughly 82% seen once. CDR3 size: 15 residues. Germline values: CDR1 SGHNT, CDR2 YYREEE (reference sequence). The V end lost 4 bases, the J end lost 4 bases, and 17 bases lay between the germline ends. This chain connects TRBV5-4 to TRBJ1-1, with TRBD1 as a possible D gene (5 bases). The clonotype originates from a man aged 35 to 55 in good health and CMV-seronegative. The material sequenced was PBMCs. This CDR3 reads CASSPGGGGSTEAFF. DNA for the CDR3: TGTGCCAGCAGCCCGGGAGGTGGGGGATCCACTGAAGCTTTCTTT.